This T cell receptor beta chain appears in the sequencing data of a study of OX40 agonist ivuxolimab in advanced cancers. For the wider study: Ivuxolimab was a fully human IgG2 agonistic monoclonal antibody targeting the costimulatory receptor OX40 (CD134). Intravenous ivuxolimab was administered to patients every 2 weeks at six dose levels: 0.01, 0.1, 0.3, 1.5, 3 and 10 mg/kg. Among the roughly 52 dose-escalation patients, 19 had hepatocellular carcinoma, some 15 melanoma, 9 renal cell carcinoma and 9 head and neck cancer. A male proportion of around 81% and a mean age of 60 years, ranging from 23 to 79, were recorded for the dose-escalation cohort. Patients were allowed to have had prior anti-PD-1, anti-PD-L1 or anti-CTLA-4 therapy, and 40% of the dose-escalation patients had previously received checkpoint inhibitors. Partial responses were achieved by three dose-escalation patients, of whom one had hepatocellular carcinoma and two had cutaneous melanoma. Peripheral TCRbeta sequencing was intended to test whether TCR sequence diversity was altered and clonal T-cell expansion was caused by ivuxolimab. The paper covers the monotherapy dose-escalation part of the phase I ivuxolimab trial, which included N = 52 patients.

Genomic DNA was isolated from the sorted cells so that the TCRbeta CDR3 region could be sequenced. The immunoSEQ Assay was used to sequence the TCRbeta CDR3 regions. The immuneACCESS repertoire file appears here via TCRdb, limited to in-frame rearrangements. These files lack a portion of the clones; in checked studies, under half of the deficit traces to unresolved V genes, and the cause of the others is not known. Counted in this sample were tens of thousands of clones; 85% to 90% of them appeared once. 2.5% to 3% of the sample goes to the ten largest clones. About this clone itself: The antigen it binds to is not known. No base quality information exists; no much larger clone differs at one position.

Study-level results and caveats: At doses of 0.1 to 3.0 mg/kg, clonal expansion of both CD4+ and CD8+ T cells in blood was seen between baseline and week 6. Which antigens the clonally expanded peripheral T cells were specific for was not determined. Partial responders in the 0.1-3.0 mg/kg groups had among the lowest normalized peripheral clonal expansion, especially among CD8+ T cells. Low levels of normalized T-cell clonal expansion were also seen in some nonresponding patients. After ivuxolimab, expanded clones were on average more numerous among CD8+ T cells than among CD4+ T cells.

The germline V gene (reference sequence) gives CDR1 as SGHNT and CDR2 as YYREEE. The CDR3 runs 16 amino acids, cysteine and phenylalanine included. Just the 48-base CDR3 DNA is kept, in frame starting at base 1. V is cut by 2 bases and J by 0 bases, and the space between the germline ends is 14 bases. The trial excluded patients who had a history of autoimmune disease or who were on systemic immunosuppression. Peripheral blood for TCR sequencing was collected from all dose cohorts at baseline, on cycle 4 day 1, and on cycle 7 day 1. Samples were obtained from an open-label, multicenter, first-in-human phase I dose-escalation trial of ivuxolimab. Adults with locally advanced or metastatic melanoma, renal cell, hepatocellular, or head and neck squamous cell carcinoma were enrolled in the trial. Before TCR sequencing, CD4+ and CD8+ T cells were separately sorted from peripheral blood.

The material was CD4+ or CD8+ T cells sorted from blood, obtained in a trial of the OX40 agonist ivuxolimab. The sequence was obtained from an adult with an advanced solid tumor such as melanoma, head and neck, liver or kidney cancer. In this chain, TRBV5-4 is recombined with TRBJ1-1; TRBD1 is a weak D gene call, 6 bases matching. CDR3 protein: CASSFGRGGVNTEAFF. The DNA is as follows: TGTGCCAGCAGCTTCGGACGGGGGGGCGTGAACACTGAAGCTTTCTTT. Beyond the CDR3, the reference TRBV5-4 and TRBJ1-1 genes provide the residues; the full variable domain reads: ETGVTQSPTHLIKTRGQQVTLRCSSQSGHNTVSWYQQALGQGPQFIFQYYREEENGRGNFPPRFSGLQFPNYSSELNVNALELDDSALYLCASSFGRGGVNTEAFFGQGTRLTVV.